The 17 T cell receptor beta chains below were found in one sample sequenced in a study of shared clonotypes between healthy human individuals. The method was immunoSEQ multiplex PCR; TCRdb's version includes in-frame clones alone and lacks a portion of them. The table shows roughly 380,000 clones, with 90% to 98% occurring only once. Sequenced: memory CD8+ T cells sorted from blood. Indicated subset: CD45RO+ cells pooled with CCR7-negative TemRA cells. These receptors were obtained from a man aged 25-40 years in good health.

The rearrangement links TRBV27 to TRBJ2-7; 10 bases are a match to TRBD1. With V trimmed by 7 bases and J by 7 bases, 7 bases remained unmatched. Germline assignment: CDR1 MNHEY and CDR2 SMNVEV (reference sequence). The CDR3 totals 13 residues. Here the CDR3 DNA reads TGTGCCAGCACCCGACAGGGGGCGTTTGAGCAGTACTTC. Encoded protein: CASTRQGAFEQYF.

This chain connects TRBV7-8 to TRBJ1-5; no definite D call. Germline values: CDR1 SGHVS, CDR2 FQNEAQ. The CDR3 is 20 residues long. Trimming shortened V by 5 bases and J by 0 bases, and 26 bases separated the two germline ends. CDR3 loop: CASSPRGWSETINSNQPQHF. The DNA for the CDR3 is TGTGCCAGCAGCCCAAGAGGGTGGTCTGAGACGATTAATAGCAATCAGCCCCAGCATTTT.

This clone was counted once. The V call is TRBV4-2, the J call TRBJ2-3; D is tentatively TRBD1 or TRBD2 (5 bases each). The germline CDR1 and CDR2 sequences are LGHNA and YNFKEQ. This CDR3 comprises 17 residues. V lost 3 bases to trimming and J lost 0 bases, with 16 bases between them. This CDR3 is CASSQGLLGESTDTQYF. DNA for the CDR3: TGTGCCAGCAGCCAGGGGCTCCTGGGGGAGAGCACAGATACGCAGTATTTT.

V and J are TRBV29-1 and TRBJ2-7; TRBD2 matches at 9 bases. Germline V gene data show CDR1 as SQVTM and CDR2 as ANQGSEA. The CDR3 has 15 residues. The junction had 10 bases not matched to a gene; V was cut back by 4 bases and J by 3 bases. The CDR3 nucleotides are TGCAGCGTTGCCCTGGCCGGGACTAGCTACTACGAGCAGTACTTC. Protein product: CSVALAGTSYYEQYF.

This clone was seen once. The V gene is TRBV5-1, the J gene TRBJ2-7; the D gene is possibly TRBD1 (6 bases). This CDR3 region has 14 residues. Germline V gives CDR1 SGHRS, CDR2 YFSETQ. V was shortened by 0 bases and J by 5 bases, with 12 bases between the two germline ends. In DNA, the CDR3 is TGCGCCAGCAGCTTGGCTGGGGGCATCGACGAGCAGTACTTC. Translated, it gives CASSLAGGIDEQYF.

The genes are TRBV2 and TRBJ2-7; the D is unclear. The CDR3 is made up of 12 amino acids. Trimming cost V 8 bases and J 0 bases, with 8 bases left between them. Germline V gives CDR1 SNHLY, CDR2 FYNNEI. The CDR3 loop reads CASGRSSYEQYF. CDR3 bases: TGTGCCAGCGGAAGGAGCTCCTACGAGCAGTACTTC.

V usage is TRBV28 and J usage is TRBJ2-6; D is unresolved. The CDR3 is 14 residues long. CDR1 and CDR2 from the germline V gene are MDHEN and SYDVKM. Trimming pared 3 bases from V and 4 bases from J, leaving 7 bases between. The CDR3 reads CASSLGSGANVLTF. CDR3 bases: TGTGCCAGCAGTTTGGGGTCCGGGGCCAACGTCCTGACTTTC.

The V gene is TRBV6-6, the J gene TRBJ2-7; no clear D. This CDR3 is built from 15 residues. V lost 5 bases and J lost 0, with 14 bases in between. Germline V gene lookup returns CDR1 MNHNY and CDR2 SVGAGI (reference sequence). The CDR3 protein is CASSDPGTSSYEQYF. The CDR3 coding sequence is TGTGCCAGCAGTGACCCAGGTACCTCCTCCTACGAGCAGTACTTC.

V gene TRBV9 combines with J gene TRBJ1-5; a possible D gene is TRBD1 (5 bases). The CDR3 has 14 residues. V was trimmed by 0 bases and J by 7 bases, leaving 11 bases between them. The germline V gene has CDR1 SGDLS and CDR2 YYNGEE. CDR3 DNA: TGTGCCAGCAGCGTAGGAGGGGCGAACCAGCCCCAGCATTTT. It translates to CASSVGGANQPQHF.

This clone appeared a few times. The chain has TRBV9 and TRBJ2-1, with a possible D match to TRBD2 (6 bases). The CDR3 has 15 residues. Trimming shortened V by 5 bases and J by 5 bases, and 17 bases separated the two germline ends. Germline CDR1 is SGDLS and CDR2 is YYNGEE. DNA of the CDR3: TGTGCCAGCAGGGAAGCCGGGACTCATCACAATGAGCAGTTCTTC. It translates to CASREAGTHHNEQFF.

For the CDR3, the DNA is TGTGCCAGTAATACGAGGGGCTATCAGCCCCAGCATTTT. Its translation is CASNTRGYQPQHF. This chain uses TRBV19 with TRBJ1-5, with a weak D call TRBD1 (5 bases). V gave up 7 bases and J gave up 5 bases, with 12 bases separating them. CDR1 is LNHDA, CDR2 SQIVND, per germline (reference sequence). The CDR3 has 13 amino acids.

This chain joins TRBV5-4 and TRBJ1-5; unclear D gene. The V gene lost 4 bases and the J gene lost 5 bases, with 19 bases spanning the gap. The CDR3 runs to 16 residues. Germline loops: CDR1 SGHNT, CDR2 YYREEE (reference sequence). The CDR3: CASSQDGAWTDQPQHF. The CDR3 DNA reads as TGTGCCAGCAGCCAGGACGGCGCTTGGACCGATCAGCCCCAGCATTTT.

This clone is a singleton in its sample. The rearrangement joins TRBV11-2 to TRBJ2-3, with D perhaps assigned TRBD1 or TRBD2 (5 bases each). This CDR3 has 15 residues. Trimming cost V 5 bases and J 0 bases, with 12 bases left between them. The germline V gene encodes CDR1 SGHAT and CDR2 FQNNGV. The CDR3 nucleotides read TGTGCCAGCAGCCACGGGACGGCTAGCACAGATACGCAGTATTTT. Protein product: CASSHGTASTDTQYF.

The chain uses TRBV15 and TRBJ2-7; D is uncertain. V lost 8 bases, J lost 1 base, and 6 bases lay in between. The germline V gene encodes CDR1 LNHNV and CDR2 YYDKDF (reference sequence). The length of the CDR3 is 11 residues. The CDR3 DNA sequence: TGTGCCACCCTACAGTCCTACGAGCAGTACTTC. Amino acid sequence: CATLQSYEQYF.

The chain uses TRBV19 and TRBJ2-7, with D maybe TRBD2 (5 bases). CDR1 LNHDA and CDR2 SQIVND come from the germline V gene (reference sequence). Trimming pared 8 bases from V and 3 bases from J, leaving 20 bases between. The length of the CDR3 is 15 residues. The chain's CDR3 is CASRRRGSLLYEQYF. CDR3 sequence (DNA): TGTGCCAGTCGACGACGAGGGAGTCTCCTCTACGAGCAGTACTTC.

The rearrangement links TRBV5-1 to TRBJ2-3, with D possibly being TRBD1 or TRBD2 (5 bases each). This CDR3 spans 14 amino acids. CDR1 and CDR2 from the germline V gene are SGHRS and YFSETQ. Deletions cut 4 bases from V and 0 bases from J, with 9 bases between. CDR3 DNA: TGCGCCAGCAGCCCCCGGGACAGCACAGATACGCAGTATTTT. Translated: CASSPRDSTDTQYF.

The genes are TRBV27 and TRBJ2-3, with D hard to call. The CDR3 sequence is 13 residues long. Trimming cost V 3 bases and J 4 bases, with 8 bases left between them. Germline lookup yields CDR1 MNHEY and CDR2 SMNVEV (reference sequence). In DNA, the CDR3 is TGTGCCAGCAGTTTGCGAGGATCAGATACGCAGTATTTT. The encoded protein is CASSLRGSDTQYF.